One sample yielded the 11 T cell receptor beta chains listed below, sequenced in a study of blood T cell repertoires in COVID-19. Sequenced by immunoSEQ multiplex PCR; TCRdb stores in-frame clones only, minus some. This sample carries approximately 110,000 clones, 70% to 75% of them seen once, and the ten largest clones take 4.5% to 6%. Source material: peripheral blood. Every receptor here comes from an elderly man with COVID-19, enrolled during active disease.

This sequence joins TRBV5-5 and TRBJ1-3; no clear D gene. V lost 0 bases and J 4 bases, leaving 8 bases between the germline ends. The CDR3 covers 14 residues. Germline V lookup: CDR1 SGHKS, CDR2 YYEKEE (reference sequence). CDR3: CASSLVERGNTIYF. CDR3 in DNA: TGTGCCAGCAGCTTGGTGGAGAGGGGAAACACCATATATTTT.

The rearrangement joins TRBV28 to TRBJ1-1, with TRBD1 identical over 9 bases. J gave up 6 bases and V 4 bases, and 3 bases lay outside the gene matches. Germline CDR1 reads MDHEN; CDR2 reads SYDVKM. The CDR3 has 13 amino acids. CDR3 residues: CASSSGQGSEAFF. The CDR3, as DNA: TGTGCCAGCAGTTCGGGACAGGGTTCTGAAGCTTTCTTT.

The V gene is TRBV19, the J gene TRBJ2-7; 13 bases match TRBD2. The length of the CDR3 is 20 residues. Germline V gene data show CDR1 as LNHDA and CDR2 as SQIVND (reference sequence). Trimming cost V 2 bases and J 0 bases; bases outside gene matches: 13. The CDR3 DNA reads TGTGCCAGTAGTATATCCGGACTAGCGGGAGTGATAGCGAACTCCTACGAGCAGTACTTC. Its translation is CASSISGLAGVIANSYEQYF.

The chain employs TRBV29-1 and TRBJ1-2; 7 bases align to TRBD1. The CDR3 has 14 residues. The ends lost 2 bases at V and 6 bases at J; junction bases unmatched: 9. Germline V CDR1 and CDR2: SQVTM, ANQGSEA. DNA for the CDR3: TGCAGCGTTGAAATCATAGGGGGCGCGGATGGCTACACCTTC. This gives the protein CSVEIIGGADGYTF.

This clone showed up just a few times. The V and J genes are TRBV29-1 and TRBJ2-7, with a weak D call TRBD2 (7 bases). CDR1 and CDR2 (germline): SQVTM, ANQGSEA. CDR3 length: 13 residues. V was cut by 3 bases and J by 3 bases, with 12 bases left in between. CDR3 amino acids: CSVEERDNYEQYF. CDR3 nucleotide sequence: TGCAGCGTTGAGGAGCGGGACAACTACGAGCAGTACTTC.

V is TRBV28 and J is TRBJ1-5; maybe TRBD1 (5 bases). With 7 bases removed from V and 0 bases from J, the gap between germline ends came to 13 bases. This CDR3 is built from 15 residues. Germline loops: CDR1 MDHEN, CDR2 SYDVKM. The CDR3 is CASTPGGDSNQPQHF. The CDR3 DNA reads as TGTGCCAGCACCCCGGGAGGGGATAGCAATCAGCCCCAGCATTTT. The full variable domain, rest sourced from reference TRBV28 and TRBJ1-5, is DVKVTQSSRYLVKRTGEKVFLECVQDMDHENMFWYRQDPGLGLRLIYFSYDVKMKEKGDIPEGYSVSREKKERFSLILESASTNQTSMYLCASTPGGDSNQPQHFGDGTRLSIL.

The rearrangement links TRBV2 to TRBJ1-5, with 10 bases lining up with TRBD1. CDR1 and CDR2 from the germline V gene are SNHLY and FYNNEI. The trim removed 4 bases at V and 2 bases at J, leaving 2 bases unmatched. The CDR3 spans 15 residues. The DNA of the CDR3 is TGTGCCAGCAGTGGAGGACAGGGGGGCAATCAGCCCCAGCATTTT. Translation: CASSGGQGGNQPQHF.

The V gene is TRBV18, the J gene TRBJ1-1, with TRBD1 identical over 8 bases. Germline CDR1 and CDR2: KGHSH and LQKENI. The ends lost 3 bases at V and 7 bases at J; junction bases unmatched: 4. CDR3 length: 13 residues. In DNA, the CDR3 is TGTGCCAGCTCACCCAACAGGGGGGTTGAAGCTTTCTTT. This gives the protein CASSPNRGVEAFF.

V usage is TRBV3-1 (or the pseudogene TRBV3-2) and J usage is TRBJ2-5, with 11 bases matching TRBD2. The CDR3 loop spans 19 amino acids. V was pared by 0 bases and J by 5 bases, with 14 bases of the junction left unmatched. Per the germline V gene, CDR1 is LGHDT and CDR2 is YNNKEL (reference sequence). CDR3 loop: CASSQDVDRVAGGPETQYF. CDR3 sequence (DNA): TGTGCCAGCAGCCAAGATGTGGATAGGGTAGCGGGAGGGCCGGAGACCCAGTACTTC.

The chain employs TRBV28 and TRBJ1-6; 7 nucleotides agree with TRBD1. The CDR3 spans 17 residues. The V gene's germline CDR1 is MDHEN and CDR2 SYDVKM. With 2 bases clipped from V and 0 bases from J, the junction kept 4 bases outside the gene matches. The DNA for the CDR3 is TGTGCCAGCAGTTTAGAGGGACAGAGCTCCTATAATTCACCCCTCCACTTT. It encodes CASSLEGQSSYNSPLHF.

The genes are TRBV3-1 (or the pseudogene TRBV3-2) and TRBJ2-7, with D possibly matching TRBD2 (5 bases). The CDR3 is made up of 15 amino acids. Trimming stripped 4 bases from V and 2 bases from J, with 15 bases between. The germline gives CDR1 LGHDT, CDR2 YNNKEL (reference sequence). The CDR3 loop is CASSRSGGRAYEQYF. The CDR3 region has the DNA TGTGCCAGCAGCCGATCGGGCGGGCGGGCCTACGAGCAGTACTTC.